This T cell receptor beta chain was observed in a study of CD8 T cells in ankylosing spondylitis. The study's findings and limits: CD8+ by phenotype, disease-linked clones were relatively rare in peripheral blood. Within ankylosing spondylitis blood, a TCR beta motif made up of seven to nine highly homologous variants appeared to be characteristic.

Of note for this clonotype: The antigen is unknown.

V was trimmed by 1 base and J by 0 bases, leaving 12 bases between them. The CDR3 is 17 amino acids. TCRdb reprocessed the 5' RACE reads via MiXCR and lists one record per CDR3 protein. Among around 250,000 distinct CDR3 sequences listed, about 10% were seen once. The sample comprised blood, either unsorted or a sorted T cell fraction (not recorded which). The chain carries TRBV12-3 or TRBV12-4 and TRBJ2-2; unclear D gene. This TCR was recovered from a male donor with ankylosing spondylitis or in good health (not recorded which). CDR3 sequence (DNA): TGTGCCAGCAGTTTAGGGAATAACAGAGCGAACACCGGGGAGCTGTTTTTT. Translated, it gives CASSLGNNRANTGELFF.